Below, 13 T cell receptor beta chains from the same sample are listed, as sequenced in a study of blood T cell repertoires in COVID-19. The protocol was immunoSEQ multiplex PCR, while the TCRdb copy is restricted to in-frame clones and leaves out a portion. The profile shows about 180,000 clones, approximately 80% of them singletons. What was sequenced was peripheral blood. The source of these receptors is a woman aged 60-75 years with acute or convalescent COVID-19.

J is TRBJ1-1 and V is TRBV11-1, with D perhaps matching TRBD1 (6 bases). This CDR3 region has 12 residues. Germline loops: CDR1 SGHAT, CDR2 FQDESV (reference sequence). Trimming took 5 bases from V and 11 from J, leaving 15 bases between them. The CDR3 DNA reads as TGTGCCAGCAGCCGTGTACAGGGAGCCGCTTTCTTT. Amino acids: CASSRVQGAAFF.

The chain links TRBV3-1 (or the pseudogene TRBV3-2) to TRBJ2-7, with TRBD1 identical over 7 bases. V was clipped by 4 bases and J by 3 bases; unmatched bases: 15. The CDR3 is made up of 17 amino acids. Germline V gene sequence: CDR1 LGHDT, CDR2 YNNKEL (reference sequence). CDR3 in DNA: TGTGCCAGCAGCCGGACCACCACCGGGACAGCTCTCTACGAGCAGTACTTC. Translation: CASSRTTTGTALYEQYF.

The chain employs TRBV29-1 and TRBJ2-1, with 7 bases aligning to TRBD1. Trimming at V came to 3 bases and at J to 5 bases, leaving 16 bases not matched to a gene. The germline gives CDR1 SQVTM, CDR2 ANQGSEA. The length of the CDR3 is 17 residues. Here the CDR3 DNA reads TGCAGCGTTGAGACGGACGGGTGGCAGGGGGTGAACAATGAGCAGTTCTTC. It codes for CSVETDGWQGVNNEQFF.

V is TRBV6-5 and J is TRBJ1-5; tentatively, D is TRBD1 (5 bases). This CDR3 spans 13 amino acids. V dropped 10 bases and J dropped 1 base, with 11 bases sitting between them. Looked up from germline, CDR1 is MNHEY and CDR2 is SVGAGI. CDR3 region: CATAGSSNQPQHF. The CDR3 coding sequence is TGTGCCACCGCAGGGTCGAGCAATCAGCCCCAGCATTTT.

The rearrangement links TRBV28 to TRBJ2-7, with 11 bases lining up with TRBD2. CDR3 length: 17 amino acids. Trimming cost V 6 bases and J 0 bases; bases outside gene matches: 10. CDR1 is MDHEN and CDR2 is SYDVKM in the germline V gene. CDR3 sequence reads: CASSRGLAGLSSYEQYF. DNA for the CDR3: TGTGCCAGCAGCCGAGGACTAGCGGGCCTAAGCTCCTACGAGCAGTACTTC.

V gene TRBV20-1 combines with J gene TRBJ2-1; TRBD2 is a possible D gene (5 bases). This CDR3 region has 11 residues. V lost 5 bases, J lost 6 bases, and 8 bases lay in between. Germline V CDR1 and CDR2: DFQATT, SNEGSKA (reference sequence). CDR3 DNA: TGCAGTGCTCAGCGGACCAATGAGCAGTTCTTC. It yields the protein CSAQRTNEQFF.

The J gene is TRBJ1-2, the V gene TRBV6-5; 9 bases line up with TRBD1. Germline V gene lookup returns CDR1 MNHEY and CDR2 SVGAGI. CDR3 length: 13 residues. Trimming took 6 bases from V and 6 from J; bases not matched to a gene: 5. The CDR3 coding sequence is TGTGCCAGCAGCACTGGGACAGGGAATGGCTACACCTTC. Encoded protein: CASSTGTGNGYTF.

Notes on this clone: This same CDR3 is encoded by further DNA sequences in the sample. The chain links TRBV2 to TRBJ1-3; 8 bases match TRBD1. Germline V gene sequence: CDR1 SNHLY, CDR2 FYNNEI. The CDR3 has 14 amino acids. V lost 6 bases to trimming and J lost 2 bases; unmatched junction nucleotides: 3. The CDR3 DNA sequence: TGTGCCAGCAGGCCGACAGGGGCTGGAAACACCATATATTTT. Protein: CASRPTGAGNTIYF.

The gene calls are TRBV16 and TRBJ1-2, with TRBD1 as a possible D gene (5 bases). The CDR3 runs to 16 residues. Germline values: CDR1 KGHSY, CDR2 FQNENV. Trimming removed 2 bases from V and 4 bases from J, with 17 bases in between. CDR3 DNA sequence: TGTGCCAGCAGCCAACAAAGCCGAACAGACAGCTATGGCTACACCTTC. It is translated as CASSQQSRTDSYGYTF.

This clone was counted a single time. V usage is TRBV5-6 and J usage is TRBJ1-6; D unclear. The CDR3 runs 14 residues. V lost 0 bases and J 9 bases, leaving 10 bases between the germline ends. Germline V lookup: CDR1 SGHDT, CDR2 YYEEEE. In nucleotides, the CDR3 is TGTGCCAGCAGCTTGGAGCTAGGCGGTTCACCCCTCCACTTT. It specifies CASSLELGGSPLHF.

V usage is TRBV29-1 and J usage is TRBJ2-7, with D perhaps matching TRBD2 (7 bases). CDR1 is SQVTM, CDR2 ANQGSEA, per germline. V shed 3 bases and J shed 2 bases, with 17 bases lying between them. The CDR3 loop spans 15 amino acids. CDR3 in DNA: TGCAGCGTTGAGAGTCCTAGGGGGGGGCCCTACGAGCAGTACTTC. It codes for CSVESPRGGPYEQYF.

This CDR3 reads CASSVRLAGGQYNEQFF. For the CDR3, the DNA is TGTGCCAGCAGCGTCCGACTAGCGGGGGGGCAATACAATGAGCAGTTCTTC. The genes are TRBV5-6 and TRBJ2-1; 14 bases align to TRBD2. CDR1 is SGHDT and CDR2 is YYEEEE in the germline V gene. J gave up 4 bases and V 4 bases, and 7 bases lay outside the gene matches. The length of the CDR3 is 17 residues. The complete variable domain, with remaining parts taken from reference TRBV5-6 and TRBJ2-1, reads DAGVTQSPTHLIKTRGQQVTLRCSPKSGHDTVSWYQQALGQGPQFIFQYYEEEERQRGNFPDRFSGHQFPNYSSELNVNALLLGDSALYLCASSVRLAGGQYNEQFFGPGTRLTVL.

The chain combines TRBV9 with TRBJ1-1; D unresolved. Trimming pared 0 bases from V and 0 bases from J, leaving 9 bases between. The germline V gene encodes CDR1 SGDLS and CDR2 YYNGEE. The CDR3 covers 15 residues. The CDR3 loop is CASSVGRALNTEAFF. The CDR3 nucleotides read TGTGCCAGCAGCGTAGGGAGGGCGCTGAACACTGAAGCTTTCTTT.